This T cell receptor (beta chain) is from a study of T cells in Graves' hyperthyroidism and ophthalmopathy. Study at large: Sampling of peripheral blood happened at initial diagnosis, prior to any treatment.

TCR beta CDR3 sequences were amplified from RNA transcripts. HTBI primers drove first-round RT-PCR of the TCR CDR3. MiXCR, applied by TCRdb to the multiplex PCR reads, yields one record per CDR3 protein. The top ten clones hold roughly 13% of a sample with approximately 410,000 distinct CDR3 sequences, roughly 14% of them seen once. This clonotype was seen many times. Germline V lookup: CDR1 KGHDR, CDR2 SFDVKD. The ends lost 4 bases at V and 3 bases at J; junction bases unmatched: 2. This CDR3 is built from 13 residues. The sequence came from a young man with Graves' ophthalmopathy. The rearrangement links TRBV24-1 to TRBJ2-7; TRBD1 agrees at 7 bases. The sequencing sample was made of blood. The CDR3 is CATSDRQGYEQYF. The CDR3 bases are TGTGCCACCAGTGACCGACAGGGCTACGAGCAGTACTTC.